This is a list of T cell receptor beta chains from one sample in a study of shared T cell receptors in the human thymus. Sequencing was performed with immunoSEQ multiplex PCR; in TCRdb, only in-frame clones are kept and a portion is missing. The table lists hundreds of thousands of clones, approximately 85% of them singletons. In addition, the sample was reused for a study of human thymus T cells.

Source material: thymocytes. The receptors originated from a girl under two years old with a congenital heart defect. CDR3s include the opening cysteine and the closing phenylalanine or tryptophan. The D gene is left open where the match is weak.

cdr3_nt,cdr3_aa,v_call,cdr3_length,d_call,j_call
TGCGCCAGCAGCTCTAAACTTCCAAACCGGGACAGGGGCTACGAGCAGTACTTC,CASSSKLPNRDRGYEQYF,TRBV5-1,18,TRBD1,TRBJ2-7
TGTGCCAGCAGTCCCACGGACAGGGGAATAATCCACAAATACACTAGCACAGATACGCAGTATTTT,CASSPTDRGIIHKYTSTDTQYF,TRBV28,22,TRBD1,TRBJ2-3
TGTGCCAGCAGTCCAACGCACCTCCCAGGGTACTCTGGAAACACCATATATTTT,CASSPTHLPGYSGNTIYF,TRBV28,18,NA,TRBJ1-3
TGTGCCACCTCTTCTTCTCAGGGGCCCAATCAGCCCCAGCATTTT,CATSSSQGPNQPQHF,TRBV28,15,NA,TRBJ1-5
TGTGCCAGCAGCTTGGAGTATATTCAGGGGGCGATGAGGGACACTGAAGCTTTCTTT,CASSLEYIQGAMRDTEAFF,TRBV5-5,19,TRBD1,TRBJ1-1
TGCGCCAGCAGCCGAATACGCCGAGACAGGGGGCATTTCTATGGCTACACCTTC,CASSRIRRDRGHFYGYTF,TRBV4-3,18,TRBD1,TRBJ1-2
TGTGCCAGCAACCACTCAGGAAACACCATATATTTT,CASNHSGNTIYF,TRBV7-9,12,NA,TRBJ1-3
TGTGCCAGCACTACAGGGTTCGCCTACGAGCAGTACTTC,CASTTGFAYEQYF,TRBV28,13,NA,TRBJ2-7
TGCGCCAGCAGCCCGAGCTGTGGACTAGCGGGGCGGACCGAGCAGTACTTC,CASSPSCGLAGRTEQYF,TRBV4-1,17,TRBD2,TRBJ2-7
TGTGCCAGCAGCGAGAGCCCCAGGCGGGGAGCCCCGGGTGATGAGCAGTTCTTC,CASSESPRRGAPGDEQFF,TRBV7-7,18,NA,TRBJ2-1
TGTGCCAGCAGTTCCCTAGCGGGGGCCGCTCGAACGCGCTATGGCTACACCTTC,CASSSLAGAARTRYGYTF,TRBV27,18,NA,TRBJ1-2
TGTGCCAGCAGCAACCAAGCCGCCTACAATGAGCAGTTCTTC,CASSNQAAYNEQFF,TRBV5-4,14,NA,TRBJ2-1
TGTGCCAGCAGCTTTAAACAGGGGAAGGCGGAATGGGAGCTCGAGCAGTACTTC,CASSFKQGKAEWELEQYF,TRBV5-5,18,TRBD1,TRBJ2-7
TGCGCCAGCAGCTTGGAGCCCGGGGAGCTGTTTTTT,CASSLEPGELFF,TRBV5-1,12,NA,TRBJ2-2
TGTGCCAGCAGCTTATCCCAGGAAATAGAGACCCAGTACTTC,CASSLSQEIETQYF,TRBV7-9,14,NA,TRBJ2-5
TGTGCCAGCAGCCTCCAATCCGGGACAGTGTACGAGCAGTACTTC,CASSLQSGTVYEQYF,TRBV4-2,15,TRBD1,TRBJ2-7
TGTGCCAGCGACCTTCAGTCCGCGACATCAACAGATACGCAGTATTTT,CASDLQSATSTDTQYF,TRBV7-9,16,NA,TRBJ2-3
TGTGCCAGCAGCCCCCGCGTGAAGTATAGCAATCAGCCCCAGCATTTT,CASSPRVKYSNQPQHF,TRBV4-2,16,NA,TRBJ1-5
TGCGCCAGCAGCCAAGTGGAGGAGTGGGAGGATGGGAATCAGCCCCAGCATTTT,CASSQVEEWEDGNQPQHF,TRBV4-1,18,NA,TRBJ1-5
TGTGCCAGCAGACACTTGGAGCAGGGGGGCTACACCTTC,CASRHLEQGGYTF,TRBV6-5,13,NA,TRBJ1-2
TGTGCCTGGAGGTCGACAGGGTTAACCTACGAGCAGTACTTC,CAWRSTGLTYEQYF,TRBV30,14,TRBD1,TRBJ2-7
TGTGCCAGCAGCCCCAGCGGGCTAGCGGGGGCTTCCTACGAGCAGTACTTC,CASSPSGLAGASYEQYF,TRBV5-6,17,TRBD2,TRBJ2-7